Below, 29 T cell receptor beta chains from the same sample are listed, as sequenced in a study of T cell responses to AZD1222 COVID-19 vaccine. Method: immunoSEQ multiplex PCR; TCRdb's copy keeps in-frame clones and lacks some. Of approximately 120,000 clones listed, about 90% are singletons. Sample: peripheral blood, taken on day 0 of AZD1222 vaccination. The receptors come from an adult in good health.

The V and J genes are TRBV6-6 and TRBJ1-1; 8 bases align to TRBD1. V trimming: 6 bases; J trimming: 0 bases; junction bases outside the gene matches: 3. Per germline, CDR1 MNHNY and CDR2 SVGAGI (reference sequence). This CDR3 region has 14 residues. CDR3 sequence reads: CASRGQGMNTEAFF. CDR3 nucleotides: TGTGCCAGCAGAGGACAGGGAATGAACACTGAAGCTTTCTTT.

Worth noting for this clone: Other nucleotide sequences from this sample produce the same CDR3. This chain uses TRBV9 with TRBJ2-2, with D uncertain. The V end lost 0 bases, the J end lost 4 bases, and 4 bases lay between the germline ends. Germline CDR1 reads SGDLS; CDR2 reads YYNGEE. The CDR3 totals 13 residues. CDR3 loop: CASSVGGTGELFF. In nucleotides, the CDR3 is TGTGCCAGCAGCGTAGGAGGCACCGGGGAGCTGTTTTTT.

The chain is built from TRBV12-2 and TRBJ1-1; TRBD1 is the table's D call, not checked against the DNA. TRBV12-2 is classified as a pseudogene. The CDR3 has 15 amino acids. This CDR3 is CASRLDDRVNTEAFF. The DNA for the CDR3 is TGTGCAAGTCGCTTAGACGACAGAGTAAACACTGAAGCTTTCTTT.

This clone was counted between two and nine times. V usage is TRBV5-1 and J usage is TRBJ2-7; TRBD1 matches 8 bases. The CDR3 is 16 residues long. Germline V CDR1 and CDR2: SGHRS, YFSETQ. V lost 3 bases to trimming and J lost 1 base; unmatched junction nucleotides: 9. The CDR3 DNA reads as TGCGCCAGCAGCTCCCCCACAGGGGGTTTATCCTACGAGCAGTACTTC. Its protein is CASSSPTGGLSYEQYF.

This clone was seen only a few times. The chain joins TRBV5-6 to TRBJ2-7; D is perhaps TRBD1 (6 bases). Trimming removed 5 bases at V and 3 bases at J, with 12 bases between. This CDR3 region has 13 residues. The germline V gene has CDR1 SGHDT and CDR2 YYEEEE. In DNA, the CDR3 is TGTGCCAGCAGTCGGACAGAGTACTACGAGCAGTACTTC. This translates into CASSRTEYYEQYF.

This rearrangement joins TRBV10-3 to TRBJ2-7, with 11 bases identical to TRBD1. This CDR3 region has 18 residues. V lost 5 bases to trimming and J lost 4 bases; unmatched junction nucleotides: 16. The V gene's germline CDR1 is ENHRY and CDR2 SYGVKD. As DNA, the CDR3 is TGTGCCATCAGTTTGGGCTCCGGACAGGGGGCGGATATTTACGAGCAGTACTTC. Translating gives CAISLGSGQGADIYEQYF.

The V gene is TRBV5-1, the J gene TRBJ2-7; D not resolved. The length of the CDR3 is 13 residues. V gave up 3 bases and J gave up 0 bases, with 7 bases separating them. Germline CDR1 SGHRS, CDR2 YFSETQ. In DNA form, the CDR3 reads TGCGCCAGCAGCTCTTGGGGCTCCTACGAGCAGTACTTC. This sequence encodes CASSSWGSYEQYF.

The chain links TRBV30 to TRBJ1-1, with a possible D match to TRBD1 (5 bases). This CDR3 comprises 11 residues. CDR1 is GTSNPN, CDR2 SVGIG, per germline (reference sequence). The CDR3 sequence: CADDSNTEAFF. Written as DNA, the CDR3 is TGTGCTGATGACAGCAACACTGAAGCTTTCTTT.

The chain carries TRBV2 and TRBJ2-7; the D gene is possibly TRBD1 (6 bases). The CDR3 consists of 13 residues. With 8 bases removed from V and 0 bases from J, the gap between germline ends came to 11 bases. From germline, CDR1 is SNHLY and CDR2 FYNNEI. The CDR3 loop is CASWGHSSYEQYF. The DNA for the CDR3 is TGTGCCAGCTGGGGACATTCCTCCTACGAGCAGTACTTC.

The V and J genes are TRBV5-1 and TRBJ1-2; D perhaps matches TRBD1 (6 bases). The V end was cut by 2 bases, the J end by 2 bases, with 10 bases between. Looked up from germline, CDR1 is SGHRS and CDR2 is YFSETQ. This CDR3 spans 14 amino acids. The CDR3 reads CASSFGDRNYGYTF. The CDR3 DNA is TGCGCCAGCAGCTTTGGCGACAGGAACTATGGCTACACCTTC.

The CDR3, as DNA: TGTGCCAGCAGCCAAGATCTGCTAGCGCTTCAGACCCAGTACTTC. As protein: CASSQDLLALQTQYF. The chain joins TRBV3-1 (or the pseudogene TRBV3-2) to TRBJ2-5; a possible D gene is TRBD2 (6 bases). This CDR3 is 15 amino acids long. Germline CDR1 is LGHDT and CDR2 is YNNKEL (reference sequence). V was pared by 0 bases and J by 6 bases, with 14 bases between.

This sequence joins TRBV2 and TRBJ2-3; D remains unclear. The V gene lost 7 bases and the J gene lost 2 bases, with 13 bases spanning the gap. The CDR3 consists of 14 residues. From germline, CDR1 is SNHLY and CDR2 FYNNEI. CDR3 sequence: CASTPRKATDTQYF. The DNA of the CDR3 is TGTGCCAGCACACCCAGAAAAGCCACAGATACGCAGTATTTT.

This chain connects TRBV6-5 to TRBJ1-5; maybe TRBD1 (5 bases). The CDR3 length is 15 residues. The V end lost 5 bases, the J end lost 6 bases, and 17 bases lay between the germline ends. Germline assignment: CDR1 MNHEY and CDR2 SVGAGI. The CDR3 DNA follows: TGTGCCAGCAGTCTACGGGCGGGGACGGGTCAGCCCCAGCATTTT. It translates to CASSLRAGTGQPQHF.

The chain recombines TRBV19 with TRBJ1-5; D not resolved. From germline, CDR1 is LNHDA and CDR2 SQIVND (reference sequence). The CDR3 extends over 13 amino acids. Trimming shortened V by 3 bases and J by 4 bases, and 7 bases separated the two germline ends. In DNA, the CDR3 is TGTGCCAGTAGTATCGCATGGAATCAGCCCCAGCATTTT. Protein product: CASSIAWNQPQHF.

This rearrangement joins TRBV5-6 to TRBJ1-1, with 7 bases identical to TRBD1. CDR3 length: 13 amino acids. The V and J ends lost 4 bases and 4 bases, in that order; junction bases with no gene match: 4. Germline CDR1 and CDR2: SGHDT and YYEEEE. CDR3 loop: CASSHDRATEAFF. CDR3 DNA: TGTGCCAGCAGCCACGACAGGGCCACTGAAGCTTTCTTT.

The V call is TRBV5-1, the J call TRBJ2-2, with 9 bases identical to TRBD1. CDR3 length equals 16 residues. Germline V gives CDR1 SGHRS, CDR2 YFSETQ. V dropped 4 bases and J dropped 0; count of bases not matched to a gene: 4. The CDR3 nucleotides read TGCGCCAGCAGCCTACAGGGGGCCCCGAACACCGGGGAGCTGTTTTTT. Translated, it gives CASSLQGAPNTGELFF.

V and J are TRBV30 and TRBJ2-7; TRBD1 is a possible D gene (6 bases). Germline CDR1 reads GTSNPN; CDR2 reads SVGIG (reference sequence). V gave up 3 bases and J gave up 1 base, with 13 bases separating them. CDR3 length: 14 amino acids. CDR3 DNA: TGTGCCTGGAGGGGGACCGACAGGTCCTACGAGCAGTACTTC. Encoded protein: CAWRGTDRSYEQYF.

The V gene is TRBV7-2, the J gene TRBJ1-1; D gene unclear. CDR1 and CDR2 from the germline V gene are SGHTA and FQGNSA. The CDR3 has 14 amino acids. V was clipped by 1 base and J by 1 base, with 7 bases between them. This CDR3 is CASSLGGGNTEAFF. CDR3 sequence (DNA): TGTGCCAGCAGCTTAGGGGGTGGGAACACTGAAGCTTTCTTT.

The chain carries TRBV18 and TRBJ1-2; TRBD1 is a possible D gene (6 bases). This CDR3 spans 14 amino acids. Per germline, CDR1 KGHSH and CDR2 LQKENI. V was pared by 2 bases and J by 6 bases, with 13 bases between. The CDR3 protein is CASSPIPNRDGYTF. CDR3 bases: TGTGCCAGCTCACCAATCCCGAACAGGGATGGCTACACCTTC.

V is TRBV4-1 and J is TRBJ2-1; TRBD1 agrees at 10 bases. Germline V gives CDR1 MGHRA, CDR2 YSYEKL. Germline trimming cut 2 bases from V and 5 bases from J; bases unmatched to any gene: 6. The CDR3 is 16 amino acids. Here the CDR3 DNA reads TGCGCCAGCAGCCAAACGACGGGACAGGGGAACAATGAGCAGTTCTTC. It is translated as CASSQTTGQGNNEQFF.

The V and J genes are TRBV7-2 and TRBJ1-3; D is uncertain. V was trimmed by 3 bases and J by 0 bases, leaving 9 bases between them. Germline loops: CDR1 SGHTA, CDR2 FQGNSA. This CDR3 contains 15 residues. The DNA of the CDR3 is TGTGCCAGCAGCTTCGAAGGGTACTCTGGAAACACCATATATTTT. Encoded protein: CASSFEGYSGNTIYF.

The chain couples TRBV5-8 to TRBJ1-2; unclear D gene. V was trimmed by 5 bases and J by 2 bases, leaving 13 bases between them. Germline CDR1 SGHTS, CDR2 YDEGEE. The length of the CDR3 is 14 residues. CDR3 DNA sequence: TGTGCCAGCAGACCATACAGCAGGAACTATGGCTACACCTTC. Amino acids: CASRPYSRNYGYTF. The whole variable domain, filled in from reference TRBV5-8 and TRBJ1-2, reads EAGVTQSPTHLIKTRGQQATLRCSPISGHTSVYWYQQALGLGLQFLLWYDEGEERNRGNFPPRFSGRQFPNYSSELNVNALELEDSALYLCASRPYSRNYGYTFGSGTRLTVV.

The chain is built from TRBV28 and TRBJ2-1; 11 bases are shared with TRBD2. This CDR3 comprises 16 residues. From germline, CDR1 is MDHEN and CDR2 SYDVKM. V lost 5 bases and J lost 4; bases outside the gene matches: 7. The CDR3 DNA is TGTGCCAGCAGTCCCGCTAGCGGGGGGCCTTACAATGAGCAGTTCTTC. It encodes CASSPASGGPYNEQFF. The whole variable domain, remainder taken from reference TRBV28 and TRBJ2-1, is DVKVTQSSRYLVKRTGEKVFLECVQDMDHENMFWYRQDPGLGLRLIYFSYDVKMKEKGDIPEGYSVSREKKERFSLILESASTNQTSMYLCASSPASGGPYNEQFFGPGTRLTVL.

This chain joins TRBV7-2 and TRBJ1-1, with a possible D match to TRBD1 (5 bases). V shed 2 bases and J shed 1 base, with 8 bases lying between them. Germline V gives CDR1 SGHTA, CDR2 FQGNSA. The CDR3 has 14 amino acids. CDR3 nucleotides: TGTGCCAGCAGCTTACAGACAGCGAACACTGAAGCTTTCTTT. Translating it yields CASSLQTANTEAFF.

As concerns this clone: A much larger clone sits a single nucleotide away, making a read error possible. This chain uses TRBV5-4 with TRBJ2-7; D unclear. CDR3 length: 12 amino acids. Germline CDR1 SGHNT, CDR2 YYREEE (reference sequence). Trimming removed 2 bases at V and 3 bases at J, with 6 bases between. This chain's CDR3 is CASSFTGYEQYF. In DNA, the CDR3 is TGTGCCAGCAGCTTTACGGGCTACGAGCAGTACTTC.

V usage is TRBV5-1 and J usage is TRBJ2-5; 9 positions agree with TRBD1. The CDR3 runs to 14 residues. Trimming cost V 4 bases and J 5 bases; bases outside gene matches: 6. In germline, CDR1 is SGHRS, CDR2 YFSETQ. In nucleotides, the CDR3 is TGCGCCAGCAGCCAAACCGGACAGGGGGAGACCCAGTACTTC. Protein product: CASSQTGQGETQYF. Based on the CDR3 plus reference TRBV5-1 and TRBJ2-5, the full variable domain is KAGVTQTPRYLIKTRGQQVTLSCSPISGHRSVSWYQQTPGQGLQFLFEYFSETQRNKGNFPGRFSGRQFSNSRSEMNVSTLELGDSALYLCASSQTGQGETQYFGPGTRLLVL.

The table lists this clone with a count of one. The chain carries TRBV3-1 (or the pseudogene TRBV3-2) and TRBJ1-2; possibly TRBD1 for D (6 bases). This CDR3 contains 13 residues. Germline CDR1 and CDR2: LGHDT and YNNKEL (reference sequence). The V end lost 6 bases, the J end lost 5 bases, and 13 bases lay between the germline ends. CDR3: CASRLGGGYGYTF. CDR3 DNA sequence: TGTGCCAGCAGGCTCGGAGGGGGATATGGCTACACCTTC.

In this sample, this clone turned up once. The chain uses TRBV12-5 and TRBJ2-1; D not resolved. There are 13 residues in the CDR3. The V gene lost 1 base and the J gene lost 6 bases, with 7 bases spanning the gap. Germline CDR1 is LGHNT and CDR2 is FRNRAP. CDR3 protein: CASGLDLSNEQFF. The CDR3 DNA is TGTGCTAGTGGTTTGGACTTAAGCAATGAGCAGTTCTTC. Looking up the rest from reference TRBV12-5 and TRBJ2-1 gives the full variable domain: DARVTQTPRHKVTEMGQEVTMRCQPILGHNTVFWYRQTMMQGLELLAYFRNRAPLDDSGMPKDRFSAEMPDATLATLKIQPSEPRDSAVYFCASGLDLSNEQFFGPGTRLTVL.

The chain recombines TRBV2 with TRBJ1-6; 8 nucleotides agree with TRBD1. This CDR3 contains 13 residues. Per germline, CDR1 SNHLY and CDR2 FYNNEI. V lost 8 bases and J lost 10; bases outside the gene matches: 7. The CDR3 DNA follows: TGTGCCAGCCGCGGACAGGGAGACTCACCCCTCCACTTT. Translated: CASRGQGDSPLHF.